This TCR beta chain is drawn from a study of blood T cell repertoires in COVID-19. Study as a whole: Both acute and convalescent COVID-19 samples were obtained from the United States, Italy and Spain. The cDNA or gDNA used as material had been derived from T cells, B-cell-depleted T cells, or PBMCs.

Original processing notes: Reference gene primer amplification yielded estimated nucleated cell counts. Generated by immunoSEQ multiplex PCR, the TCRdb table keeps only in-frame clones and is missing some. V and J calls and clone size are copied from that table; D and trimming were computed from the DNA. The repertoire has around 92,000 clones, under 80% of them found once; the top ten carry 3.5% to 4%. In its sample, this clone was seen once. Germline lookup yields CDR1 ENHRY and CDR2 SYGVKD. The CDR3 contains 15 residues. V lost 6 bases and J 7 bases, leaving 20 bases between the germline ends. Seattle's cohort entered during active infection and was followed longitudinally.

This receptor was obtained from a man between 65 and 85 years old with COVID-19, enrolled during active disease. What was sequenced was peripheral blood. The rearrangement uses TRBV10-3 and TRBJ2-3, with a tentative D call TRBD1 (6 bases). CDR3 sequence: CAISSRVGDTYTQYF. The CDR3 nucleotides read TGTGCCATCAGCTCTCGGGTGGGGGACACCTATACGCAGTATTTT.